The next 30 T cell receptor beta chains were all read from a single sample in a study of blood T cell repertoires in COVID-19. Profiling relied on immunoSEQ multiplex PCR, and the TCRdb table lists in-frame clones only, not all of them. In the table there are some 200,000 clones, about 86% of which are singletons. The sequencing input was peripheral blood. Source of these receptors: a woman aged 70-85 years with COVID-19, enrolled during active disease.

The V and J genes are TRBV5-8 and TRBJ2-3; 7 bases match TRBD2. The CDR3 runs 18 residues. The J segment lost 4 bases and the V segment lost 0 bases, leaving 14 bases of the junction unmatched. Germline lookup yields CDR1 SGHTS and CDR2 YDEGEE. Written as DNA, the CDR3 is TGTGCCAGCAGCTTGGACGGGGCTAGCGGACTGGGGTCAGATACGCAGTATTTT. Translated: CASSLDGASGLGSDTQYF.

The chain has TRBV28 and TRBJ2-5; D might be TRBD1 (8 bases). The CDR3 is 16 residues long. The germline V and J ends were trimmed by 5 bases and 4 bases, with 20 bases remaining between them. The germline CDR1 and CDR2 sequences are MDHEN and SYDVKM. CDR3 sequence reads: CASSPQGGARGETQYF. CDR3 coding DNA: TGTGCCAGCAGTCCACAGGGGGGGGCTCGGGGAGAGACCCAGTACTTC.

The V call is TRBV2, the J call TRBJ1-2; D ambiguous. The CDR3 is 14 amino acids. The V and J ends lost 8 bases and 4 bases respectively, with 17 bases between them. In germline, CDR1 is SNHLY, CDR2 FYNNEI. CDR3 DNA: TGTGCCAGCCTGGAGGGAGGGATCGGCTATGGCTACACCTTC. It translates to CASLEGGIGYGYTF.

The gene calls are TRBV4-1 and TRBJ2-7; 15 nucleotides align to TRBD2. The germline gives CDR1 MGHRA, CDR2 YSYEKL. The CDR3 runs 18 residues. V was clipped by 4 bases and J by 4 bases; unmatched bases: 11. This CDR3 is CASSPHPGLAGGPYEQYF. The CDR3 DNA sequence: TGCGCCAGCAGCCCTCACCCTGGACTAGCGGGAGGGCCTTACGAGCAGTACTTC.

The CDR3 coding sequence is TGTGCCAGCAGCGAAGGACAGGGGGCGAACGAGCAGTACTTC. As protein: CASSEGQGANEQYF. The J gene is TRBJ2-7, the V gene TRBV13, with 11 bases matching TRBD1. The V and J ends lost 5 bases and 5 bases, in that order; junction bases with no gene match: 5. The CDR3 extends over 14 amino acids. Germline values: CDR1 PRHDT, CDR2 FYEKMQ (reference sequence).

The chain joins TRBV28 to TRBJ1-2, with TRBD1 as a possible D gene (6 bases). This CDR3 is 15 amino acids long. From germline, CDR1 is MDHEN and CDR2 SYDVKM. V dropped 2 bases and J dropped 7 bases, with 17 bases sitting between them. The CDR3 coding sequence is TGTGCCAGCAGTTTACTTTCAGGGGCCCCTGGTGGCTACACCTTC. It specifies CASSLLSGAPGGYTF.

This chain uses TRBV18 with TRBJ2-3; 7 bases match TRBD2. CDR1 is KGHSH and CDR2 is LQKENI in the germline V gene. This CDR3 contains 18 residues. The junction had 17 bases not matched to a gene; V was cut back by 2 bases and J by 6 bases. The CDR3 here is CASSPKGYGAGAGDTQYF. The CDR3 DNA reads TGTGCCAGCTCACCAAAGGGGTATGGTGCGGGAGCCGGGGATACGCAGTATTTT.

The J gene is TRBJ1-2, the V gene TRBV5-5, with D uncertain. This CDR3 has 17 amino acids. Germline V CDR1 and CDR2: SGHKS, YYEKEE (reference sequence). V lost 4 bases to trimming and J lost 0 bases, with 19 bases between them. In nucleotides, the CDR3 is TGTGCCAGCAGCCTGGAGGCCGGAGAGTACGCTAACTATGGCTACACCTTC. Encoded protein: CASSLEAGEYANYGYTF.

The CDR3 DNA follows: TGTGCCAGCATGAGACAGGGTGGTGGAAACTATGGCTACACCTTC. Protein: CASMRQGGGNYGYTF. The genes are TRBV6-5 and TRBJ1-2; 7 bases match TRBD1. Per germline, CDR1 MNHEY and CDR2 SVGAGI. The CDR3 is 15 amino acids. J gave up 2 bases and V 7 bases, and 10 bases lay outside the gene matches.

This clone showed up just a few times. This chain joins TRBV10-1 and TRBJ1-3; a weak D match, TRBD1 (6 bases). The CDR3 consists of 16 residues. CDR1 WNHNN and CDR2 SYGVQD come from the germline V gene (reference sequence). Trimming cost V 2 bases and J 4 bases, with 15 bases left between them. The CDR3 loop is CASSETTGTTGNTIYF. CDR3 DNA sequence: TGCGCCAGCAGTGAGACGACCGGGACAACCGGAAACACCATATATTTT.

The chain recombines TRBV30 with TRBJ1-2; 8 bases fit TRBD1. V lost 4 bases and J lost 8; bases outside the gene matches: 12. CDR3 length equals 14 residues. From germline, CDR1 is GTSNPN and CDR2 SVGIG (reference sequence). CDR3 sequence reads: CAWIPQGAPGGYTF. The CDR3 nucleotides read TGTGCCTGGATTCCCCAGGGGGCCCCGGGGGGCTACACCTTC.

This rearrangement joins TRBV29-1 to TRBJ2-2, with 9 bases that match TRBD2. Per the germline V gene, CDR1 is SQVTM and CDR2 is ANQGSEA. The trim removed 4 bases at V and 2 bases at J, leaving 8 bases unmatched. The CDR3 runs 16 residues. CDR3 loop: CSVARGAGGNTGELFF. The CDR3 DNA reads TGCAGCGTTGCGCGAGGAGCGGGAGGAAACACCGGGGAGCTGTTTTTT.

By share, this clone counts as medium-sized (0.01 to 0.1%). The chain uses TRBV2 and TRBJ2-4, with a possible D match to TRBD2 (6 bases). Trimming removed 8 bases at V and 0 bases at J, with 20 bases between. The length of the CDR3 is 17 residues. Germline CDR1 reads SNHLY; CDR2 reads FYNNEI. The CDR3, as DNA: TGTGCCAGCGAAAGGGGATTTTCGGGGGTAGCCAAAAACATTCAGTACTTC. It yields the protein CASERGFSGVAKNIQYF.

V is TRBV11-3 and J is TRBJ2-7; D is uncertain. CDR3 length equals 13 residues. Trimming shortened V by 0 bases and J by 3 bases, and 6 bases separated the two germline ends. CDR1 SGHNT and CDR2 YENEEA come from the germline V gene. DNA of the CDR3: TGTGCCAGCAGCTTAGATCCAATCTACGAGCAGTACTTC. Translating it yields CASSLDPIYEQYF.

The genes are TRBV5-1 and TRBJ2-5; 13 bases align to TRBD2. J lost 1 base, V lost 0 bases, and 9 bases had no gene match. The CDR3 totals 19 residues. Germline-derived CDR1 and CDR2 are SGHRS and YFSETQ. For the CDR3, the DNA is TGCGCCAGCAGCTTGGCCCCGGGACTAGCGGGGAGAATCCAAGAGACCCAGTACTTC. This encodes CASSLAPGLAGRIQETQYF.

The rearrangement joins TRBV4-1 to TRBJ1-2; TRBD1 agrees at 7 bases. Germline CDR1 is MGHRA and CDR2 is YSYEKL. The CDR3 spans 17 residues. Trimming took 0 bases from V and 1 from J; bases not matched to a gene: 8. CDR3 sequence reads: CASSQDFKTGSNYGYTF. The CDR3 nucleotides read TGCGCCAGCAGCCAAGATTTCAAGACAGGGAGTAACTATGGCTACACCTTC.

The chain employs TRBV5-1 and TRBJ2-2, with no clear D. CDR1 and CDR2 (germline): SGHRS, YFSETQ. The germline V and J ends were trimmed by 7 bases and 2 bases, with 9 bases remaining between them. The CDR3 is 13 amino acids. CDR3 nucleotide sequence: TGCGCCAGCTACGTCAGAAACACCGGGGAGCTGTTTTTT. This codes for CASYVRNTGELFF.

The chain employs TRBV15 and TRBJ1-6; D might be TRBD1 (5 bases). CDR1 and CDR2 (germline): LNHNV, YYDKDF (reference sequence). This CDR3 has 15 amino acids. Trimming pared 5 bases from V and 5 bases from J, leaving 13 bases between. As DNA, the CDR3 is TGTGCCACCAGCGGACCCACGGGGGATAATTCACCCCTCCACTTT. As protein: CATSGPTGDNSPLHF.

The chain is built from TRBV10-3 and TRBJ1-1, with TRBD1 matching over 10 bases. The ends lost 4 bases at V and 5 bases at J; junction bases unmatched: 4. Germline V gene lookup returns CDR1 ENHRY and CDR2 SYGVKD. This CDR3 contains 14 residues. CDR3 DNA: TGTGCCATCAGTGGGGGGACAGGGGTAACTGAAGCTTTCTTT. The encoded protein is CAISGGTGVTEAFF.

CDR3 in DNA: TGCGCCAGCAGCTCCTCCGGGACAGGGGATGAAAAACTGTTTTTT. Translated: CASSSSGTGDEKLFF. This chain uses TRBV5-1 with TRBJ1-4; 10 positions agree with TRBD1. The germline V gene has CDR1 SGHRS and CDR2 YFSETQ. Unmatched junction bases numbered 5, after V lost 3 bases and J lost 6 bases. CDR3 length: 15 residues.

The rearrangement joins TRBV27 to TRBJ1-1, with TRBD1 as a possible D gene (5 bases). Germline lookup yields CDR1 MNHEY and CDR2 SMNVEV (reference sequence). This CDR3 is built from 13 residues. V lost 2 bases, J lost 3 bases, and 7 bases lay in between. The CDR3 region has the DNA TGTGCCAGCAGTTTAACCAGGGACACTGAAGCTTTCTTT. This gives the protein CASSLTRDTEAFF.

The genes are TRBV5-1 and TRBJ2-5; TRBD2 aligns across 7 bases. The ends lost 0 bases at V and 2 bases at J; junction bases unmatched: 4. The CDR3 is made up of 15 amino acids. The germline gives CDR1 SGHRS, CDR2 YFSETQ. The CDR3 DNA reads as TGCGCCAGCAGCTTGGGTGCGGGAGCACAAGAGACCCAGTACTTC. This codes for CASSLGAGAQETQYF. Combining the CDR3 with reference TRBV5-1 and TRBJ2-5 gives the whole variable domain KAGVTQTPRYLIKTRGQQVTLSCSPISGHRSVSWYQQTPGQGLQFLFEYFSETQRNKGNFPGRFSGRQFSNSRSEMNVSTLELGDSALYLCASSLGAGAQETQYFGPGTRLLVL.

The CDR3 sequence is CASSQDLDRAKRTEAFF. The CDR3 coding sequence is TGCGCCAGCAGCCAAGATTTGGACAGGGCGAAGAGGACTGAAGCTTTCTTT. V is TRBV4-1 and J is TRBJ1-1, with TRBD1 matching over 8 bases. The CDR3 has 17 residues. Germline values: CDR1 MGHRA, CDR2 YSYEKL. Trimming took 0 bases from V and 5 from J; bases not matched to a gene: 11.

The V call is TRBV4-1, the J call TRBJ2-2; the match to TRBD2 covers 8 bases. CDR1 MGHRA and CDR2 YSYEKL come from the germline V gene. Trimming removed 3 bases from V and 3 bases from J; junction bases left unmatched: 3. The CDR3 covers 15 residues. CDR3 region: CASSHMREDTGELFF. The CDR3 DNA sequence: TGCGCCAGCAGCCATATGCGGGAGGACACCGGGGAGCTGTTTTTT.

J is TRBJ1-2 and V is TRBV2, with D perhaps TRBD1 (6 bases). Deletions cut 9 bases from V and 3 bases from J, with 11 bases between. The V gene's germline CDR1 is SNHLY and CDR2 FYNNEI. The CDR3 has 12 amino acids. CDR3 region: CARGNRDYGYTF. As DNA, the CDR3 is TGTGCCAGAGGAAACAGGGACTATGGCTACACCTTC.

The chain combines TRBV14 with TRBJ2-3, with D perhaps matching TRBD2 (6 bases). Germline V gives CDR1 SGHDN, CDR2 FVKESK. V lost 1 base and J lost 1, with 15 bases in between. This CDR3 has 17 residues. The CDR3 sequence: CASSQGGEPLGTDTQYF. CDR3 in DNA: TGTGCCAGCAGCCAAGGGGGGGAGCCCCTAGGCACAGATACGCAGTATTTT.

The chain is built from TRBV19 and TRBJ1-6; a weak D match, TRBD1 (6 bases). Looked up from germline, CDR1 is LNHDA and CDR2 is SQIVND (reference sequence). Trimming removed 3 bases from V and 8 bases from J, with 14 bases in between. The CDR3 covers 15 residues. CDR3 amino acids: CASSMDGGRDSPLHF. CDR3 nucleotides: TGTGCCAGTAGTATGGACGGGGGGCGCGATTCACCCCTCCACTTT. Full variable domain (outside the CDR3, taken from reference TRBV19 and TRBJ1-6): DGGITQSPKYLFRKEGQNVTLSCEQNLNHDAMYWYRQDPGQGLRLIYYSQIVNDFQKGDIAEGYSVSREKKESFPLTVTSAQKNPTAFYLCASSMDGGRDSPLHFGNGTRLTVT.

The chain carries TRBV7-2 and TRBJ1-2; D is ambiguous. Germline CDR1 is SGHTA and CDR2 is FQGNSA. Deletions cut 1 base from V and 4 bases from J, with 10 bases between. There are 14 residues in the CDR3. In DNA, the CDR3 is TGTGCCAGCAGCTTAGAAGCTGTCTTCTATGGCTACACCTTC. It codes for CASSLEAVFYGYTF. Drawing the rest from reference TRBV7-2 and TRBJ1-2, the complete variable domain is GAGVSQSPSNKVTEKGKDVELRCDPISGHTALYWYRQSLGQGLEFLIYFQGNSAPDKSGLPSDRFSAERTGGSVSTLTIQRTQQEDSAVYLCASSLEAVFYGYTFGSGTRLTVV.

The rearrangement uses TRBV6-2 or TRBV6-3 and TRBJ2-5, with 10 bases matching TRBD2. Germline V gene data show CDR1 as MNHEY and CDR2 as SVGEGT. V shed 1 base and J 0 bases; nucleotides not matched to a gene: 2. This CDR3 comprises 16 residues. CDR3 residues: CASSYFLAGDQETQYF. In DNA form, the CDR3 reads TGTGCCAGCAGTTACTTCCTAGCGGGAGACCAAGAGACCCAGTACTTC.

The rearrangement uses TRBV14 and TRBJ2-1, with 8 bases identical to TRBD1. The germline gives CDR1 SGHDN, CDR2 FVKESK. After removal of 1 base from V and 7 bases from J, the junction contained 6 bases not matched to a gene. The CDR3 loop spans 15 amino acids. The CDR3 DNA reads TGTGCCAGCAGCCAAGGCTTGCAGGGGGCTAATGAGCAGTTCTTC. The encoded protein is CASSQGLQGANEQFF.